This TCR beta chain derives from a study of cytomegalovirus exposure and HLA in healthy donors. The V gene end was trimmed by 4 bases and the J gene end by 2 bases; junction bases not matched to a gene: 5. This CDR3 is 15 amino acids long. Germline V gene sequence: CDR1 ENHRY, CDR2 SYGVKD. PCR employed 60 Vbeta and 13 Jbeta primers. This table comes from immunoSEQ multiplex PCR, and its TCRdb copy is limited to in-frame clones, with some not included. The table has 85,000 to 100,000 clones, roughly 77% seen once. Source material: PBMCs. This TCR was recovered from a young man in good health and CMV-seronegative. The genes are TRBV10-3 and TRBJ2-7; the match to TRBD2 covers 10 bases. The CDR3 coding sequence is TGTGCCATCAGTGGGGGACTAGCGCTTACCTACGAGCAGTACTTC. Its translation: CAISGGLALTYEQYF.